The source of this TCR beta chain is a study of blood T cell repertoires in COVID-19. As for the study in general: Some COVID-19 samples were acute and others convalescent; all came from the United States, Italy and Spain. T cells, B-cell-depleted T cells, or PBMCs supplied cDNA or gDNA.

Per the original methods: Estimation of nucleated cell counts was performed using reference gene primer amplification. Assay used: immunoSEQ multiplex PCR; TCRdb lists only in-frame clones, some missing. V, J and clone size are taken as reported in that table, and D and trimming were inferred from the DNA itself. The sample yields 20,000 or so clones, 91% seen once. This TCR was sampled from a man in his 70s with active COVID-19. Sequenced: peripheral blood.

The CDR3 DNA is TGTGCCAGCAGCTCCGCGGGGGGATATGGCTACACCTTC. Amino acid sequence: CASSSAGGYGYTF. V and J are TRBV5-5 and TRBJ1-2; weak D call: TRBD1 (5 bases). The CDR3 runs 13 residues. The germline CDR1 and CDR2 sequences are SGHKS and YYEKEE (reference sequence). With 3 bases removed from V and 5 bases from J, the gap between germline ends came to 11 bases.